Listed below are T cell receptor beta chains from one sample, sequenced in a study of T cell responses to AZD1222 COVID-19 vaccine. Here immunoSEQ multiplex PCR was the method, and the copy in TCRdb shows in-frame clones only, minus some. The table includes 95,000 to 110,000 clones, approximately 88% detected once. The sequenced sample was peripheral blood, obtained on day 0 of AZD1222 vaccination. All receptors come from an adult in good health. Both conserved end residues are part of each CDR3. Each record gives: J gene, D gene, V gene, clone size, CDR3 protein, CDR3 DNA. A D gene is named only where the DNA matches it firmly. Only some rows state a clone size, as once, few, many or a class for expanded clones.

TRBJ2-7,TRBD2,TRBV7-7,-,CASSPGLAATYEQYF,TGTGCCAGCAGCCCGGGACTAGCGGCCACCTACGAGCAGTACTTC
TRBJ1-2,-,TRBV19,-,CASRGRTNYGYTF,TGTGCCAGTAGGGGGAGGACTAACTATGGCTACACCTTC
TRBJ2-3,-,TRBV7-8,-,CASSLVDPGLATDTQYF,TGTGCCAGCAGCTTAGTTGATCCGGGGTTGGCCACAGATACGCAGTATTTT
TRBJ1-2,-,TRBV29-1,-,CSVEDYGRDYTF,TGCAGCGTTGAAGATTACGGCAGGGACTACACCTTC
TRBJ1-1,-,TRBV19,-,CASSLRGADTEAFF,TGTGCCAGTAGCCTCCGGGGCGCGGATACTGAAGCTTTCTTT
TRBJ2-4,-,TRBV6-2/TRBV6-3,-,CASSQPGGYIQYF,TGTGCCAGCAGCCAACCAGGGGGGTACATTCAGTACTTC
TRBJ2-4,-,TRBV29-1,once,CSVEDRGLAKNIQYF,TGCAGCGTTGAAGATCGTGGGCTAGCCAAAAACATTCAGTACTTC
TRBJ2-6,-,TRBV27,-,CASSLAGGGSGANVLTF,TGTGCCAGCAGCCTCGCCGGGGGTGGCTCTGGGGCCAACGTCCTGACTTTC
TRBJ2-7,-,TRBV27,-,CASSSNRAADEQYF,TGTGCCAGCAGTTCAAATAGGGCAGCCGACGAGCAGTACTTC
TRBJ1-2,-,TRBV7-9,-,CASSLAPTDTNYGYTF,TGTGCCAGCAGCTTAGCCCCGACGGACACTAACTATGGCTACACCTTC
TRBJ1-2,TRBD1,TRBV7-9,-,CASSVYGTGAPSTYGYTF,TGTGCCAGCAGCGTATACGGGACAGGGGCCCCAAGCACCTATGGCTACACCTTC
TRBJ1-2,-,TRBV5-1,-,CASSYDRSLGGYTF,TGCGCCAGCAGCTACGACAGGTCTTTAGGGGGCTACACCTTC
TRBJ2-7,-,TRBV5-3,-,CARSFFRVDEQYF,TGTGCCAGAAGCTTTTTCAGGGTGGACGAGCAGTACTTC
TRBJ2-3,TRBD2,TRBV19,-,CASSMGLAGSIQADTQYF,TGTGCCAGTAGTATGGGACTAGCGGGGAGCATCCAAGCGGATACGCAGTATTTT
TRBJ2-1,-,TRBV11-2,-,CASSLGGVGSYNEQFF,TGTGCCAGCAGCTTAGGTGGGGTGGGCTCCTACAATGAGCAGTTCTTC
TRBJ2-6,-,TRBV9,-,CASRNSGANVLTF,TGTGCCAGCAGAAACTCTGGGGCCAACGTCCTGACTTTC
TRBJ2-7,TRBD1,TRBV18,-,CASSPGQGAYEQYF,TGTGCCAGCTCACCCGGACAGGGCGCCTACGAGCAGTACTTC
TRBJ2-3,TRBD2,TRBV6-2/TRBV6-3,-,CASSLLAGGTDTQYF,TGTGCCAGCAGTTTACTAGCGGGAGGGACAGATACGCAGTATTTT
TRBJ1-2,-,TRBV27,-,CASRHRTPDRFYGYTF,TGTGCCAGCAGGCACCGTACCCCAGACAGATTCTATGGCTACACCTTC
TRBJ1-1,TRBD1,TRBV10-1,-,CASEGGGAFF,TGCGCCAGCGAAGGGGGCGGGGCTTTCTTT
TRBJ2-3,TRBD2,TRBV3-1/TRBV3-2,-,CASSQDFRFTSGRTDTQYF,TGTGCCAGCAGCCAAGATTTCAGGTTTACTAGCGGGAGAACAGATACGCAGTATTTT
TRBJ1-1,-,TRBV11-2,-,CASSLSTEAFF,TGTGCCAGCAGCTTAAGCACTGAAGCTTTCTTT
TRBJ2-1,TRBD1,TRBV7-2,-,CASSALKDRGGEQFF,TGTGCCAGCAGCGCCCTAAAGGACAGGGGGGGCGAGCAGTTCTTC
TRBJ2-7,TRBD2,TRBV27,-,CASSLATSGADYEQYF,TGTGCCAGCAGTTTAGCCACTAGCGGGGCCGACTACGAGCAGTACTTC
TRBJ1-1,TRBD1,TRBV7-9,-,CASSLAWTGGDGGTEAFF,TGTGCCAGCAGCTTAGCTTGGACAGGGGGCGACGGGGGCACTGAAGCTTTCTTT
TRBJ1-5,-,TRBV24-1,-,CATSDSTVLSIANQPQHF,TGTGCCACCAGTGATTCGACAGTATTATCAATAGCGAATCAGCCCCAGCATTTT
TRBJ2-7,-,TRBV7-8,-,CASSLDRAYEQYF,TGTGCCAGCAGCTTAGACCGAGCCTACGAGCAGTACTTC
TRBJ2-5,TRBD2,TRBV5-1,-,CASSLAGGLAEETQYF,TGCGCCAGCAGCTTGGCCGGAGGACTAGCGGAAGAGACCCAGTACTTC
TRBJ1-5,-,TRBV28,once,CASREQGPYQPQHF,TGTGCCAGCCGCGAACAGGGACCCTATCAGCCCCAGCATTTT
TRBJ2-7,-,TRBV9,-,CASSGWTGGEQYF,TGTGCCAGCAGCGGATGGACAGGAGGGGAGCAGTACTTC
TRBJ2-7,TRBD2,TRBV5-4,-,CASSPIAGINEQYF,TGTGCCAGCAGCCCAATAGCGGGGATAAACGAGCAGTACTTC
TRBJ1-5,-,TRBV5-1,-,CASSLTGNSNQPQHF,TGCGCCAGCAGCTTGACAGGAAATAGCAATCAGCCCCAGCATTTT